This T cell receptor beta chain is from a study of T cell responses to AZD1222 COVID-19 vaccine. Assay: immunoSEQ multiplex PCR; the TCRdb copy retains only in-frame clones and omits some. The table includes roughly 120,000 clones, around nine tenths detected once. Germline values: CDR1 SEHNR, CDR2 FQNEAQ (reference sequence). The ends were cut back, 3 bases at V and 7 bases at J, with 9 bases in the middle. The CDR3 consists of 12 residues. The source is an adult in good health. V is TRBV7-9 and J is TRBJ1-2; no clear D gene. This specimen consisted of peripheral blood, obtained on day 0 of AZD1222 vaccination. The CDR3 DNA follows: TGTGCCAGCAGCTTCCACCGGAGTGGCTACACCTTC. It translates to CASSFHRSGYTF. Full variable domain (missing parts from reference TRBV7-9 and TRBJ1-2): DTGVSQNPRHKITKRGQNVTFRCDPISEHNRLYWYRQTLGQGPEFLTYFQNEAQLEKSRLLSDRFSAERPKGSFSTLEIQRTEQGDSAMYLCASSFHRSGYTFGSGTRLTVV.